This T cell receptor beta chain was sequenced in a study of PD-1 blockade in classical Hodgkin lymphoma. Across the study: Nivolumab was given intravenously to patients at 3 mg/kg every 2 weeks.

All patients experienced relapse after autologous stem cell transplantation, and brentuximab vedotin exposure was variable. Complete response, partial response or progressive disease was recorded as best response. This clone was counted between two and nine times. Its antigen is currently unknown. Germline loops: CDR1 SGHNT, CDR2 YYREEE (reference sequence). V lost 5 bases and J lost 3; bases outside the gene matches: 9. The CDR3 has 15 amino acids. Only in-frame clones appear in the TCRdb table, and some are missing; sequencing was by immunoSEQ multiplex PCR. Counted here are about 97,000 clones, 65% to 85% occurring once; the ten biggest clones make up 12%. General observations from the study: The diversity seen at baseline in complete responders resembled that of newly diagnosed patients. After ASCT, patients who started nivolumab under 1 year later were excluded.

The chain carries TRBV5-4 and TRBJ1-2, with TRBD1 matching over 8 bases. Sample: peripheral blood mononuclear cells (PBMCs), taken at baseline. The receptor's source is a human donor with classical Hodgkin lymphoma. The CDR3 region is CASRPGQVGHYGYTF. The CDR3 DNA follows: TGTGCCAGCAGGCCGGGACAGGTGGGGCACTATGGCTACACCTTC.